The source of this TCR beta chain is a study of CD8 T cells in ankylosing spondylitis. On this clonotype itself: Antigen unknown.

V lost 0 bases to trimming and J lost 7 bases, with 8 bases between them. Germline V gene sequence: CDR1 SGDLS, CDR2 YYNGEE. The CDR3 loop spans 13 amino acids. TCRdb analysed the 5' RACE reads with MiXCR anew, one entry per CDR3 protein. Counted here are some 23,000 distinct CDR3 sequences, about 2.6% occurring once; the ten biggest clones make up roughly 7.7%. Study findings and constraints: Clones linked to the disease showed a CD8+ phenotype. They occurred at relatively low frequencies in peripheral blood.

The chain employs TRBV9 and TRBJ2-1; D remains unclear. The specimen was blood, either unsorted or a sorted T cell fraction (not recorded which). This sequence was found in a female donor with ankylosing spondylitis or in good health (not recorded which). The CDR3 loop reads CASSVGRTNEQFF. In DNA, the CDR3 is TGTGCCAGCAGCGTAGGAAGGACGAATGAGCAGTTCTTC.